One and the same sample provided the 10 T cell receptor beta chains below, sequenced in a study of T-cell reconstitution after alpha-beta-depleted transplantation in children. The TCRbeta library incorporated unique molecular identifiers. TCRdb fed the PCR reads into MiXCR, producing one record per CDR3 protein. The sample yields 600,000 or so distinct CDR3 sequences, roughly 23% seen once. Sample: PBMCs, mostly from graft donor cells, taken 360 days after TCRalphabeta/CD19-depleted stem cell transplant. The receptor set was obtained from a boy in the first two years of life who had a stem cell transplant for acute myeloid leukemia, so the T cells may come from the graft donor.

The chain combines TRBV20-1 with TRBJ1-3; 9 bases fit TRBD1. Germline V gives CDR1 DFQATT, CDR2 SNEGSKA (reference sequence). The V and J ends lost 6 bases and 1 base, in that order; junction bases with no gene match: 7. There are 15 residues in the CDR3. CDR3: CSAAKDRGSGNTIYF. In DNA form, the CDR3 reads TGCAGTGCGGCGAAGGACAGGGGTTCTGGAAACACCATATATTTT.

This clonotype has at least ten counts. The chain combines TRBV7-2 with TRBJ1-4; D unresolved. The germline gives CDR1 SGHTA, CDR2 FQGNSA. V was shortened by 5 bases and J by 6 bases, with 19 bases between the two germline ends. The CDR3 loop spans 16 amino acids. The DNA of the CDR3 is TGTGCCAGCAGCCATCAAGGATCAGGAGGGCATGAAAAACTGTTTTTT. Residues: CASSHQGSGGHEKLFF.

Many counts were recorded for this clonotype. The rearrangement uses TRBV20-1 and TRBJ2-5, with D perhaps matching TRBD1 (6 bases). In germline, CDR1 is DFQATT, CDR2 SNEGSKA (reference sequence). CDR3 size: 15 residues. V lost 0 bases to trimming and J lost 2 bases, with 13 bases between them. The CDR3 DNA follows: TGCAGTGCTAGAGATCTCGGGGACATTCAAGAGACCCAGTACTTC. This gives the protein CSARDLGDIQETQYF.

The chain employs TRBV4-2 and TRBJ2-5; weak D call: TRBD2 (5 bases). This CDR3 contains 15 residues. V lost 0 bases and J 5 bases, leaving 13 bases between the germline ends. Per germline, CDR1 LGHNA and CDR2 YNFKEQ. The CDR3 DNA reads TGTGCCAGCAGCCAAGATCGGGCTAGCCGGGAGACCCAGTACTTC. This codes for CASSQDRASRETQYF.

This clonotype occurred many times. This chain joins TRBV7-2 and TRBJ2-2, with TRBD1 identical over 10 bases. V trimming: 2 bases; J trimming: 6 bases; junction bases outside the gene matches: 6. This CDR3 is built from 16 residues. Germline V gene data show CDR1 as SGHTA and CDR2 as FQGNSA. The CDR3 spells CASSLTGQGSAGELFF. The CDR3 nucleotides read TGTGCCAGCAGCTTAACGGGACAGGGGTCCGCCGGGGAGCTGTTTTTT.

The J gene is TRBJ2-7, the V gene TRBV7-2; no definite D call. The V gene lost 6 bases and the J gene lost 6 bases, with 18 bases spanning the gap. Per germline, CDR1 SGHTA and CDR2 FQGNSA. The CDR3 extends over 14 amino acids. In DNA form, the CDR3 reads TGTGCCAGCAGTCCGTCTAATGGGTTCGGCGAGCAGTACGTC. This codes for CASSPSNGFGEQYV.

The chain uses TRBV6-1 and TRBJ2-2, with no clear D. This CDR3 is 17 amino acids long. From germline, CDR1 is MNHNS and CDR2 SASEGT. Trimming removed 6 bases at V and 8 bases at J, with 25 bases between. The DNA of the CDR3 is TGTGCCAGCAGCAACCCGGTGGCCCTGCAAAAAAAAGGGGAGCTGTTTTTT. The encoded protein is CASSNPVALQKKGELFF.

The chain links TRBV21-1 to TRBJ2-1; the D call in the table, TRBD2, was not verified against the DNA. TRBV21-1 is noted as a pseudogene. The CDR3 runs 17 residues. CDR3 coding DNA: TGTGCCAGCAGCAAAGGCCGACTAGCGGATCAGGTAAATGAGCAGTTCTTC. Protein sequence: CASSKGRLADQVNEQFF.

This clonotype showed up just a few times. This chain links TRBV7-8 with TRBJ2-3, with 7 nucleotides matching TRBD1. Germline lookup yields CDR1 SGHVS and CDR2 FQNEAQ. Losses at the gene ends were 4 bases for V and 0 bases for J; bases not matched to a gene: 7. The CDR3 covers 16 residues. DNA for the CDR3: TGTGCCAGCAGCTGGATAGACAGGGAGAGCACAGATACGCAGTATTTT. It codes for CASSWIDRESTDTQYF. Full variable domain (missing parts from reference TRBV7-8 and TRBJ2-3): GAGVSQSPRYKVAKRGQDVALRCDPISGHVSLFWYQQALGQGPEFLTYFQNEAQLDKSGLPSDRFFAERPEGSVSTLKIQRTQQEDSAVYLCASSWIDRESTDTQYFGPGTRLTVL.

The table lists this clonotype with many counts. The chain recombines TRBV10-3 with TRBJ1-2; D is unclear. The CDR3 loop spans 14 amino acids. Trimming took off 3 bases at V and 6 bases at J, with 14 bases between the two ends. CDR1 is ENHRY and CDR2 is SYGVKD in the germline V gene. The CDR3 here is CAISELSTDNGYTF. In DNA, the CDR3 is TGTGCCATCAGTGAATTGTCCACAGACAATGGCTACACCTTC.